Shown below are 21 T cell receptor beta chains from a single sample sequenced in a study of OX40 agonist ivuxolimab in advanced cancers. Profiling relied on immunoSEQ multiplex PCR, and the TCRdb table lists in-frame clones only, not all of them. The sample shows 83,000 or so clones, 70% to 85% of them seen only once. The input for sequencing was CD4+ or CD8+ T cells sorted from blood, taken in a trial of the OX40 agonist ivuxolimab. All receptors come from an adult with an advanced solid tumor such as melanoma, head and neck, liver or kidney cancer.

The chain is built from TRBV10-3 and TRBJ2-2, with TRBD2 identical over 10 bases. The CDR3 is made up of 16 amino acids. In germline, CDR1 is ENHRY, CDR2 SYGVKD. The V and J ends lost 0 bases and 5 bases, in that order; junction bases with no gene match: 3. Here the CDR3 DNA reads TGTGCCATCAGTGAGTCGACTAGCGGGCTTACCGGGGAGCTGTTTTTT. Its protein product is CAISESTSGLTGELFF.

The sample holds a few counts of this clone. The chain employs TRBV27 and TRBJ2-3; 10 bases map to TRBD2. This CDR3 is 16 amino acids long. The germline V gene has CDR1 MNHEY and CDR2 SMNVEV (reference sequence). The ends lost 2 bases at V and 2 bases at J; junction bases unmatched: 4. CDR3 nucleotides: TGTGCCAGCAGTTTAACTAGCGGGACCCTCACAGATACGCAGTATTTT. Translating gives CASSLTSGTLTDTQYF.

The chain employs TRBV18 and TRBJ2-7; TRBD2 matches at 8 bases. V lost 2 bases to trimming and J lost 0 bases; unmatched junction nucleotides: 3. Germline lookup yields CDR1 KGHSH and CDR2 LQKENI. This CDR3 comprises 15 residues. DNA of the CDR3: TGTGCCAGCTCACCAGTTAGCGGGAACTCCTACGAGCAGTACTTC. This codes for CASSPVSGNSYEQYF. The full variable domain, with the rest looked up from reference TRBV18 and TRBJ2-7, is NAGVMQNPRHLVRRRGQEARLRCSPMKGHSHVYWYRQLPEEGLKFMVYLQKENIIDESGMPKERFSAEFPKEGPSILRIQQVVRGDSAAYFCASSPVSGNSYEQYFGPGTRLTVT.

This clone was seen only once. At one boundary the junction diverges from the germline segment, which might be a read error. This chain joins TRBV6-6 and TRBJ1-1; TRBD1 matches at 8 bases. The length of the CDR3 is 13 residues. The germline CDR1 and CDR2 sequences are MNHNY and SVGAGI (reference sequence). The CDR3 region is CASNYQGAAEAFF. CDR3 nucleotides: TGTGCCAGCAATTACCAGGGGGCTGCTGAAGCTTTCTTT.

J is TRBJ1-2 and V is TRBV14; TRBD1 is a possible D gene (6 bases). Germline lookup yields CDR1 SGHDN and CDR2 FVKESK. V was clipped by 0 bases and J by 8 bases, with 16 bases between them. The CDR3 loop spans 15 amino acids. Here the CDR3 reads CASSQDPSGARGYTF. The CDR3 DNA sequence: TGTGCCAGCAGCCAAGATCCATCGGGGGCTAGAGGCTACACCTTC.

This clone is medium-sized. The CDR3: CASVPLRDSVKYF. The CDR3 DNA is TGTGCCAGTGTCCCTCTACGGGACAGCGTTAAGTACTTC. V and J are TRBV6-6 and TRBJ2-7; TRBD1 agrees at 7 bases. V dropped 9 bases and J dropped 11; count of bases not matched to a gene: 16. The CDR3 has 13 residues. Germline assignment: CDR1 MNHNY and CDR2 SVGAGI (reference sequence).

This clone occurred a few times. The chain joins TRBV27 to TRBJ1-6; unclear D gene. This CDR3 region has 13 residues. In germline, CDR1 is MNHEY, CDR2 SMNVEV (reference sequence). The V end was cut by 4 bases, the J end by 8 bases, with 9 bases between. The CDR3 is CASSSRADSPLHF. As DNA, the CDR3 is TGTGCCAGCAGTTCCCGGGCGGATTCACCCCTCCACTTT.

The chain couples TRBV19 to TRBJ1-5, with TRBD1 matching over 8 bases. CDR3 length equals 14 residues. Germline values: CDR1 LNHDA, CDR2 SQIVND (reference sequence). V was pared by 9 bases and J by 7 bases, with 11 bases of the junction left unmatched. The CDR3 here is CASEQGGDSQPQHF. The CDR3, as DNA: TGTGCCAGCGAACAGGGGGGGGATAGCCAGCCCCAGCATTTT.

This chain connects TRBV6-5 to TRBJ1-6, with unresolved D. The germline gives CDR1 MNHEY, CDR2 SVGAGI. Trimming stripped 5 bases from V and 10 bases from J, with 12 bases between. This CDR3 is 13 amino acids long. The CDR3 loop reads CASSPARKSPLHF. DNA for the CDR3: TGTGCCAGCAGTCCTGCCCGGAAATCACCCCTCCACTTT.

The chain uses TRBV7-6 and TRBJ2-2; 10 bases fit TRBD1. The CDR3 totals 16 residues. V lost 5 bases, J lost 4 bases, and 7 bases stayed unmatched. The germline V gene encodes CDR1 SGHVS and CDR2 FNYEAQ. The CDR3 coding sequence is TGTGCCAGCAGCGACAGGGGGCGTGAGGGCACCGGGGAGCTGTTTTTT. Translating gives CASSDRGREGTGELFF.

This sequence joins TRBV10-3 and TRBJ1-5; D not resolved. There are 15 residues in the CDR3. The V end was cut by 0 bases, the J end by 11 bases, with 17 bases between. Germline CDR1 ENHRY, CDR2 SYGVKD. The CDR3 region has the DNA TGTGCCATCAGTGAGTCCAGTTACCCGGGTGGGACCCAGCATTTT. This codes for CAISESSYPGGTQHF.

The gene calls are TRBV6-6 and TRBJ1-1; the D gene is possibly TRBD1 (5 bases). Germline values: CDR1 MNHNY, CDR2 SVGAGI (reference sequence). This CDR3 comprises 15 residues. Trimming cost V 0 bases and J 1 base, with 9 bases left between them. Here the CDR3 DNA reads TGTGCCAGCAGTTACTCGGGACTGCCGAACACTGAAGCTTTCTTT. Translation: CASSYSGLPNTEAFF.

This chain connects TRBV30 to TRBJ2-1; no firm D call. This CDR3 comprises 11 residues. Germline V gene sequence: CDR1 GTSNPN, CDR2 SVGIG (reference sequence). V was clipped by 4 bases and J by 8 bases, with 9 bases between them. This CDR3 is CAWMMGHEQFF. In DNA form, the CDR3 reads TGTGCCTGGATGATGGGCCATGAGCAGTTCTTC.

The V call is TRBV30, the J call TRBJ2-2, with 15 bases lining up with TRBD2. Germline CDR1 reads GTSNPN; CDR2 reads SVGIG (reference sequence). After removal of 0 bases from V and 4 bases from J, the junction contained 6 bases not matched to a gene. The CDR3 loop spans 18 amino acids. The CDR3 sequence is CAWSVFRTSGGATGELFF. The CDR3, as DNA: TGTGCCTGGAGTGTATTTAGGACTAGCGGGGGGGCCACCGGGGAGCTGTTTTTT.

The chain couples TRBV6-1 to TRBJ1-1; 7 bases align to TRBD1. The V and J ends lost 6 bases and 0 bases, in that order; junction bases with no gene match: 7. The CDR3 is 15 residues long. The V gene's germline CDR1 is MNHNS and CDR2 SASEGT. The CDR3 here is CASRASGTVNTEAFF. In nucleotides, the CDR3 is TGTGCCAGCAGAGCCTCCGGGACAGTGAACACTGAAGCTTTCTTT.

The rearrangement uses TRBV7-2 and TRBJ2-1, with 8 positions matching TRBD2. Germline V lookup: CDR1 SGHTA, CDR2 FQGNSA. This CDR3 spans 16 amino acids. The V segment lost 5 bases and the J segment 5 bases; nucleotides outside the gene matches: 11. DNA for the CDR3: TGTGCCAGCAGCCGTTCGGTTAGCGGGGCCAACAATGAGCAGTTCTTC. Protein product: CASSRSVSGANNEQFF.

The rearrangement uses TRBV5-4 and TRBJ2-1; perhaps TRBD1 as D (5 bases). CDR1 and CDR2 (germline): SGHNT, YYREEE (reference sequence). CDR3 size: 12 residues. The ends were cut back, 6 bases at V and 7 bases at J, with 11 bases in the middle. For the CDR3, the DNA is TGTGCCAGCACCCCCCAGGGTAATGAGCAGTTCTTC. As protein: CASTPQGNEQFF.

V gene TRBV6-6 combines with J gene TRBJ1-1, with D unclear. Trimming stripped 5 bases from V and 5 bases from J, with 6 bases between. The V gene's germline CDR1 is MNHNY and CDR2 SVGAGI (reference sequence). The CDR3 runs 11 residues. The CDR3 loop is CASSARTEAFF. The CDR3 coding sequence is TGTGCCAGCAGTGCGAGAACTGAAGCTTTCTTT.

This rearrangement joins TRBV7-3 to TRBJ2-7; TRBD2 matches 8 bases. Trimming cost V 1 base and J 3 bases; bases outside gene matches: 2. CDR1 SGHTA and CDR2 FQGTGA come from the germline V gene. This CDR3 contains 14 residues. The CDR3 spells CASSLRREDYEQYF. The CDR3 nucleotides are TGTGCCAGCAGCTTAAGGCGGGAGGACTACGAGCAGTACTTC.

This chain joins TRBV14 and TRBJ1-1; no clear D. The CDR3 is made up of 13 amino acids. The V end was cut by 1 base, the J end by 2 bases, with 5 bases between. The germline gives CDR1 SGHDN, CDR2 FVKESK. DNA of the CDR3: TGTGCCAGCAGCCAAGGTAGAAACACTGAAGCTTTCTTT. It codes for CASSQGRNTEAFF.

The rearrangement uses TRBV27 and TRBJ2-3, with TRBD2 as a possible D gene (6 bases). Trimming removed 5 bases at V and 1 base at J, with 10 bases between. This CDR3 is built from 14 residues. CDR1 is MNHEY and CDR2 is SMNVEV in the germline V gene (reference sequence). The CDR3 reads CASSRIAGTDTQYF. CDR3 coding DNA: TGTGCCAGCAGTCGAATAGCGGGCACAGATACGCAGTATTTT.